The source of this TCR beta chain is a study of blood T cell repertoires in COVID-19. Across the study: The samples span acute and convalescent COVID-19 from the United States, Italy and Spain.

In the authors' methods: Estimation of nucleated cell counts relied on the amplification of reference gene primers. Only in-frame clones appear in the TCRdb table, and some are missing; sequencing was by immunoSEQ multiplex PCR. That table is the source of V, J and clone size, and D and trimming were worked out from the DNA. The sample includes roughly 200,000 clones, roughly 85% of them seen just once. Living in roughly 25 US areas, the participants were between roughly 18 and 95 years of age. Researchers sorted participants into cohorts using their self-reported clinical history. V lost 3 bases and J 4 bases, leaving 7 bases between the germline ends. The germline V gene encodes CDR1 SQVTM and CDR2 ANQGSEA. The CDR3 sequence is 12 residues long.

The sample taken for sequencing was PBMCs or T cells enriched from blood (not recorded which). The chain is built from TRBV29-1 and TRBJ2-1; no definite D call. The sequence was collected from a woman between 40 and 50 years old with acute COVID-19. The CDR3 spells CSVDRSYNEQFF. CDR3 sequence (DNA): TGCAGCGTTGACCGGTCATACAATGAGCAGTTCTTC.